This T cell receptor beta chain derives from a study of T cells after yellow fever vaccination. The study's findings and limits: Post-booster repertoires again held most primary-vaccination clones (roughly 96% CD4, 80% to 90% CD8).

By 5'RACE template switching, TCR cDNA was produced, with a universal primer site and UMIs added in the process. TCRdb processed the 5' RACE reads anew with MiXCR; each CDR3 protein has one entry. The repertoire holds about 350,000 distinct CDR3 sequences, with about an eighth as singletons. Germline V gene data show CDR1 as SGHRS and CDR2 as YFSETQ. CDR3 length equals 14 residues. V gave up 0 bases and J gave up 4 bases; unmatched junction bases: 2. This clonotype was seen at least ten times. As yet, its antigen is unknown. The rearrangement joins TRBV5-1 to TRBJ1-1, with TRBD1 identical over 8 bases. The TCR comes from a young man who received the YFV17D yellow fever vaccine. Material: CD4+ T cells sorted from PBMCs, obtained 15 days after the yellow fever booster vaccination. The CDR3 is CASSLGTGTTEAFF. In DNA, the CDR3 is TGCGCCAGCAGCTTGGGGACAGGGACCACTGAAGCTTTCTTT.